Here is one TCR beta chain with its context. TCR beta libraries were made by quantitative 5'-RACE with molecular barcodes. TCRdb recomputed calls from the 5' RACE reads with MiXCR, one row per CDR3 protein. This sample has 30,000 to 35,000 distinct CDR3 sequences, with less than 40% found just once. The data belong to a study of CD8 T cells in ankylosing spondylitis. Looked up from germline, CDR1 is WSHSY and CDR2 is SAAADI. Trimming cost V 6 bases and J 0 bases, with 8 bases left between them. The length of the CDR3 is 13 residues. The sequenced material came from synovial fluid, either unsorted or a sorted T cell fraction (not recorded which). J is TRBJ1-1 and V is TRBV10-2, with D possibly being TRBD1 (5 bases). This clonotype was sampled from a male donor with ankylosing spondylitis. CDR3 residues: CASRIGVNTEAFF. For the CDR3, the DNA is TGCGCCAGCAGAATAGGGGTGAACACTGAAGCTTTCTTT.